Presented here are 21 T cell receptor beta chains from one specimen sequenced in a study of blood T cell repertoires in COVID-19. The method was immunoSEQ multiplex PCR; TCRdb's version includes in-frame clones alone and lacks a portion of them. In the table there are about 130,000 clones, around 75% of which are singletons. The sequenced sample consisted of peripheral blood. Receptors originate from a woman between 65 and 79 years old with COVID-19, enrolled during active disease.

The chain's CDR3 is CASSEEATIYF. CDR3 DNA sequence: TGTGCCAGCAGTGAGGAGGCCACCATATATTTT. This rearrangement joins TRBV2 to TRBJ1-3, with D unclear. Trimming removed 3 bases from V and 9 bases from J, with 6 bases in between. CDR1 and CDR2 (germline): SNHLY, FYNNEI. The CDR3 extends over 11 amino acids.

This clone was seen a handful of times. The gene calls are TRBV14 and TRBJ2-7; 7 nucleotides align to TRBD1. Germline loops: CDR1 SGHDN, CDR2 FVKESK. After removal of 1 base from V and 6 bases from J, the junction contained 6 bases not matched to a gene. The CDR3 has 14 amino acids. Here the CDR3 DNA reads TGTGCCAGCAGCCAAGGTATAGAGGGGGCCGAGCAGTACTTC. Protein: CASSQGIEGAEQYF.

J is TRBJ1-2 and V is TRBV28, with D tentatively TRBD1 (5 bases). The CDR3 covers 12 residues. The V end was cut by 6 bases, the J end by 2 bases, with 7 bases between. CDR1 is MDHEN and CDR2 is SYDVKM in the germline V gene. CDR3 protein: CASREGNYGYTF. The CDR3 nucleotides are TGTGCCAGCAGGGAGGGGAACTATGGCTACACCTTC.

This clone occurred a few times. The chain uses TRBV19 and TRBJ1-1; a weak D match, TRBD1 (6 bases). This CDR3 has 14 amino acids. V lost 5 bases to trimming and J lost 0 bases, with 10 bases between them. Germline assignment: CDR1 LNHDA and CDR2 SQIVND (reference sequence). CDR3: CASSWGGLNTEAFF. As DNA, the CDR3 is TGTGCCAGTAGTTGGGGGGGCCTGAACACTGAAGCTTTCTTT. Using reference TRBV19 and TRBJ1-1 for the parts outside the CDR3, the full variable domain is DGGITQSPKYLFRKEGQNVTLSCEQNLNHDAMYWYRQDPGQGLRLIYYSQIVNDFQKGDIAEGYSVSREKKESFPLTVTSAQKNPTAFYLCASSWGGLNTEAFFGQGTRLTVV.

The chain uses TRBV11-2 and TRBJ2-7; 8 nucleotides align to TRBD1. J lost 2 bases, V lost 5 bases, and 8 bases had no gene match. The germline V gene has CDR1 SGHAT and CDR2 FQNNGV. CDR3 length: 15 amino acids. The CDR3 DNA sequence: TGTGCCAGCAGCGGGGCTCAGACAGGGGCCTACGAGCAGTACTTC. Translation: CASSGAQTGAYEQYF.

CDR3 sequence: CASSPSRGVGYEQYF. CDR3 coding DNA: TGTGCCAGCAGTCCGAGCAGGGGGGTAGGGTACGAGCAGTACTTC. The V and J genes are TRBV6-5 and TRBJ2-7, with D perhaps matching TRBD1 (7 bases). Germline CDR1 is MNHEY and CDR2 is SVGAGI. The CDR3 consists of 15 residues. Trimming took off 5 bases at V and 4 bases at J, with 18 bases between the two ends.

J is TRBJ1-2 and V is TRBV3-1 (or the pseudogene TRBV3-2), with D hard to call. The CDR3 totals 12 residues. Germline V lookup: CDR1 LGHDT, CDR2 YNNKEL (reference sequence). The V and J ends lost 5 bases and 5 bases respectively, with 9 bases between them. CDR3 nucleotide sequence: TGTGCCAGCAGCATGGAACAGTATGGCTACACCTTC. Protein sequence: CASSMEQYGYTF.

This clone is labeled as medium-sized (0.01 to 0.1%). The chain links TRBV6-2 or TRBV6-3 to TRBJ2-2; 7 bases agree with TRBD2. There are 15 residues in the CDR3. V lost 2 bases and J lost 4; bases outside the gene matches: 4. Germline V gives CDR1 MNHEY, CDR2 SVGEGT. The CDR3 DNA reads TGTGCCAGCAGTTACGACCGCGGGGGCACCGGGGAGCTGTTTTTT. Translating gives CASSYDRGGTGELFF.

The chain couples TRBV6-6 to TRBJ1-4; 9 bases fit TRBD1. The CDR3 is 15 residues long. CDR1 and CDR2 from the germline V gene are MNHNY and SVGAGI (reference sequence). V trimming: 7 bases; J trimming: 3 bases; junction bases outside the gene matches: 6. For the CDR3, the DNA is TGTGCCAGCATTCCGGGGACAGGGTCTAATGAAAAACTGTTTTTT. It is translated as CASIPGTGSNEKLFF.

The rearrangement joins TRBV7-9 to TRBJ1-2; 7 bases fit TRBD1. Germline V gives CDR1 SEHNR, CDR2 FQNEAQ (reference sequence). V lost 4 bases to trimming and J lost 4 bases; unmatched junction nucleotides: 15. There are 17 residues in the CDR3. The CDR3 here is CASSSTIAQGRGYGYTF. The CDR3 coding sequence is TGTGCCAGCAGCTCCACTATAGCACAGGGGCGGGGCTATGGCTACACCTTC.

The chain has TRBV20-1 and TRBJ1-1, with a possible D match to TRBD1 (5 bases). Germline lookup yields CDR1 DFQATT and CDR2 SNEGSKA (reference sequence). V shed 7 bases and J shed 4 bases, with 10 bases lying between them. The CDR3 runs to 11 residues. CDR3 sequence (DNA): TGCAGTGTCCCCGGGGGCACTGAAGCTTTCTTT. The encoded protein is CSVPGGTEAFF.

This clone showed up many times. The rearrangement uses TRBV5-6 and TRBJ2-3; 7 bases fit TRBD2. CDR1 SGHDT and CDR2 YYEEEE come from the germline V gene. The CDR3 is 15 amino acids. V lost 3 bases to trimming and J lost 7 bases; unmatched junction nucleotides: 11. The CDR3 DNA follows: TGTGCCAGCAGCTCTAGCGGCCCCAACCTGAATACGCAGTATTTT. This sequence encodes CASSSSGPNLNTQYF.

Here the CDR3 reads CATSPDRIYGYTF. The CDR3 DNA is TGTGCCACCAGCCCGGACAGGATCTATGGCTACACCTTC. This chain joins TRBV15 and TRBJ1-2, with 7 bases aligning to TRBD1. The CDR3 covers 13 residues. Germline CDR1 is LNHNV and CDR2 is YYDKDF (reference sequence). J gave up 4 bases and V 5 bases, and 4 bases lay outside the gene matches.

This clone came up once. The chain joins TRBV28 to TRBJ1-5; D remains ambiguous. The V gene's germline CDR1 is MDHEN and CDR2 SYDVKM. This CDR3 comprises 13 residues. V was pared by 4 bases and J by 4 bases, with 8 bases between. CDR3 loop: CASSSSHNQPQHF. The CDR3 DNA follows: TGTGCCAGCAGTTCGAGTCATAATCAGCCCCAGCATTTT.

This rearrangement joins TRBV9 to TRBJ2-2; no firm D call. V was pared by 0 bases and J by 7 bases, with 10 bases between. The CDR3 extends over 14 amino acids. From germline, CDR1 is SGDLS and CDR2 YYNGEE. The CDR3 bases are TGTGCCAGCAGCGTAGTCGGGTCGGGCGGGGAGCTGTTTTTT. This codes for CASSVVGSGGELFF.

This clone has a handful of counts. The chain carries TRBV6-5 and TRBJ1-5; 7 bases match TRBD1. The CDR3 spans 14 residues. J gave up 0 bases and V 10 bases, and 6 bases lay outside the gene matches. Germline V gives CDR1 MNHEY, CDR2 SVGAGI. The CDR3 region is CATETGNSNQPQHF. CDR3 bases: TGTGCCACCGAGACAGGGAATAGCAATCAGCCCCAGCATTTT.

This clone showed up just a few times. The chain employs TRBV30 and TRBJ1-5; TRBD1 aligns across 9 bases. Trimming at V came to 2 bases and at J to 7 bases, leaving 9 bases not matched to a gene. The CDR3 loop spans 15 amino acids. Germline V gives CDR1 GTSNPN, CDR2 SVGIG (reference sequence). The CDR3 DNA is TGTGCCTGGAGTCACCACCGGGACAGGGAGCAGCCCCAGCATTTT. This gives the protein CAWSHHRDREQPQHF.

The gene calls are TRBV3-1 (or the pseudogene TRBV3-2) and TRBJ1-6, with 7 bases lining up with TRBD1. Unmatched junction bases numbered 3, after V lost 3 bases and J lost 10 bases. Germline CDR1 and CDR2: LGHDT and YNNKEL (reference sequence). The CDR3 totals 13 residues. CDR3 sequence reads: CASSQGQISPLHF. CDR3 DNA: TGTGCCAGCAGCCAGGGACAGATCTCACCCCTCCACTTT.

The chain joins TRBV4-1 to TRBJ1-3, with D perhaps TRBD1 (5 bases). Germline CDR1 is MGHRA and CDR2 is YSYEKL. Trimming shortened V by 0 bases and J by 2 bases, and 14 bases separated the two germline ends. The CDR3 has 17 residues. CDR3: CASSQEGRQGAGNTIYF. Here the CDR3 DNA reads TGCGCCAGCAGCCAAGAAGGCCGACAAGGGGCTGGAAACACCATATATTTT.

A remark on this clone: Mismatch with germline at one junction end may stem from a read error. V and J are TRBV9 and TRBJ1-5; 7 nucleotides agree with TRBD1. CDR1 is SGDLS, CDR2 YYNGEE, per germline. This CDR3 spans 13 amino acids. CDR3 protein: CASGSGTDQLQHF. The CDR3 DNA reads as TGTGCCAGCGGATCCGGGACAGATCAGCTCCAGCATTTT.

V gene TRBV2 combines with J gene TRBJ2-2; 14 nucleotides match TRBD2. With 6 bases clipped from V and 4 bases from J, the junction kept 19 bases outside the gene matches. Germline loops: CDR1 SNHLY, CDR2 FYNNEI. The CDR3 runs to 21 residues. CDR3 protein: CASRDLMGLAGVKGFTGELFF. CDR3 nucleotide sequence: TGTGCCAGCAGGGACCTAATGGGACTAGCGGGGGTCAAGGGTTTCACCGGGGAGCTGTTTTTT.